This T cell receptor (beta chain) came from a study of T-cell memory formation after mild COVID-19. Study-wide results and limits: Pre-infection memory carried some responding clones, suggesting that cross-reactive memory joined. A balance of CD4 and CD8 characterized clones contracting day 15 to 85, whereas later expanders leaned CD4+.

The CDR3 contains 13 residues. Trimming took 1 base from V and 3 from J, leaving 6 bases between them. TCRdb reprocessed the 5' RACE reads via MiXCR and lists one record per CDR3 protein. The table shows about 160,000 distinct CDR3 sequences, with about 28% occurring only once. Concerning this clonotype itself: Its antigen is not known.

The material sequenced was PBMCs or a T cell subset sorted from them (not recorded which). The TCR comes from an adult woman who had mild COVID-19 (a few samples of this study predate the infection). Cell type and time point are not known. The rearrangement joins TRBV12-3 or TRBV12-4 to TRBJ1-1; D gene unclear. The CDR3 nucleotides read TGTGCCAGCAGTTTAGTACCGTACACTGAAGCTTTCTTT. This encodes CASSLVPYTEAFF.